The entry below gives a single T cell receptor beta chain sequence along with its context. Its antigen is not yet known. The sample holds no much larger clone one base away, and base qualities are not on file. The sample is drawn from a study of long-term antiretroviral therapy in people with HIV (dated by TCRdb to between 2021 and 2022). For the study in its entirety: The earliest samples were collected about a decade before the 2015 WHO recommendation for immediate ART, when ART was typically delayed until CD4 counts fell. Whether ART initiation and durable HIV suppression were associated with changes in peripheral blood TRB repertoire composition and diversity was tested in a retrospective serial study. The cohort contributed 150 to 200 cryopreserved PBMC samples from 30 adults with confirmed HIV infection, collected serially over a mean of approximately 6 years (range 1-12). Of the roughly 31 participants with HIV, about a dozen were female. No cross-contamination during QIAcube processing was shown when test extractions of a monoclonal T-cell line were performed alongside fewer than 40 polyclonal samples. General findings and caveats noted by the study authors: Limited PBMC availability meant only the TCR beta chain was sequenced, without alpha chain pairing. The samples span the years 2004 to 2017, and the ART regimens used may be less effective than current regimens. Because cell numbers in pre-ART samples were limited, unsorted PBMC were profiled instead of sorted CD4+ and CD8+ T cells. No data were available on ART adherence, viral resistance or therapy changes, limiting inferences about post-ART repertoire changes. CDR3 length ranges in HIV repertoires were narrower than in controls, and network structure suggested an antigen-experienced repertoire with only a slight naive shift after ART. Starting ART was linked to a significant rise in TRB diversity, yet even with long-term ART the diversity remained significantly lower than in transplant donor controls. Expanded TRB clones identified before ART initiation dominated the repertoire across all time points, though the dominance fluctuated and decreased in many PLHIV after ART.

The CDR3, from cysteine to phenylalanine, totals 15 residues. Left in the record is the CDR3 DNA by itself, 45 bases read in frame from the first base. The CDR1 and CDR2 encoded by the germline V gene (reference sequence) are MNHNY and SVGAGI. Relative to germline, V is 0 bases shorter and J is 4 bases shorter, with 11 bases between their ends. The immunoSEQ hsTCRB v3.0 assay was used at survey level resolution to sequence the TRB variable region. TRB sequencing targeted a depth of 40,000-50,000 T-cell genomes per sample. Pooled TRB libraries were sequenced on an Illumina MiSeq with a v3 150-cycle kit. Regarding the original processing steps: Analysis of repertoires was carried out in R inside a reproducible Nextflow workflow spanning QC, data transformation and analysis. LymphoSeq2, an R package for exploring AIRR-Seq data, was used to implement custom analyses. A few samples that yielded fewer than 5000 total TRB sequences were excluded, so that fewer than 200 HIV repertoires were analyzed. Of the roughly 190 retained HIV repertoires, 55 to 60 were collected before and about 130 after ART initiation. Each repertoire was downsampled to 5000 TRB nucleotide sequences, and summary statistics were averaged across 100 downsampling iterations. The analysis kept only TRB sequences whose CDR3 regions were at least seven amino acids long. Diversity was measured with a Shannon entropy-derived clonality score and the Gini coefficient. In repertoire networks, the top 5000 CDR3 amino acid sequences were linked whenever an edit distance of one separated two sequences. For TRB CDR3 amino acid sequences, antigen specificity groups and MHC restriction were predicted with GLIPH2. To flag known associations with CMV, EBV, HIV or tissue antigens, CDR3 amino acid sequences were compared against VDJdb and McPAS-TCR. Pre-ART, post-ART and control groups were compared with Wilcoxon signed-rank tests and Holm-Bonferroni correction. TCRdb limited this immuneACCESS table to in-frame rearrangements with V and J called. A share of clones is missing; checked studies link under half to unresolved V genes, and the rest is unexplained. For V, J and clone size, that table is used; D and trimming come from the DNA. Counted in this sample were more than 25,000 clones; approximately 90% of them appeared once. The top ten constitute under 5.5% of the sample.

Inclusion was restricted to participants for whom at least one PBMC sample before ART initiation and at least two post-ART samples were available. Treatment was received in the United States of America by all participants with HIV. Cryopreserved samples of about 0.95-10 million PBMC were thawed and washed before DNA extraction. At the time of the earliest PBMC sample for each participant with HIV, ages ranged from 23 to 54 years. PBMC samples from each participant spanned 1-4 timepoints before ART initiation and 2-8 timepoints after ART initiation, with a median of 7 samples. For every participant, serial HIV viral load, CD4+ T-cell count, ART history and demographic data were obtained. Using a Qiagen kit on a QIAcube, genomic DNA was extracted from unsorted PBMC, with samples processed in batches of 12.

This receptor chain uses TRBV6-6 and TRBJ2-3; D gene: possibly TRBD2, on 6 matching bases. This TCR was sampled from a man younger than 35 with HIV. The sequenced sample was unsorted PBMCs, obtained 3.1 years after starting antiretroviral therapy. The CDR3 region has the sequence CASSYSSGEADTQYF. The sequence in DNA is TGTGCCAGCAGTTACTCGTCGGGGGAGGCAGATACGCAGTATTTT.